This TCR beta chain was documented in a study of blood T cell repertoires in COVID-19. Study at large: Acute and convalescent COVID-19 specimens originated in the United States, Italy and Spain. From T cells, B-cell-depleted T cells, or PBMCs came the material, which was cDNA or gDNA.

The V and J ends lost 0 bases and 2 bases, in that order; junction bases with no gene match: 0. CDR1 SGHTA and CDR2 FQGNSA come from the germline V gene. The CDR3 is made up of 14 amino acids. In the source study's methods: Amplifying reference gene primers gave estimates of nucleated cell counts. Assay used: immunoSEQ multiplex PCR; TCRdb lists only in-frame clones, some missing. That table is the source of V, J and clone size, and D and trimming were worked out from the DNA. The sample consists of some 150,000 clones, 80% of them appearing once. This clone appeared a few times. The J gene is TRBJ2-7, the V gene TRBV7-2; TRBD2 aligns across 8 bases. The sequencing sample was made of peripheral blood. The sequence was obtained from a man in his sixties with acute or convalescent COVID-19. CDR3 residues: CASSLASGTYEQYF. Here the CDR3 DNA reads TGTGCCAGCAGCTTAGCTAGCGGGACCTACGAGCAGTACTTC. The variable domain in full, completed from reference TRBV7-2 and TRBJ2-7, reads GAGVSQSPSNKVTEKGKDVELRCDPISGHTALYWYRQSLGQGLEFLIYFQGNSAPDKSGLPSDRFSAERTGGSVSTLTIQRTQQEDSAVYLCASSLASGTYEQYFGPGTRLTVT.